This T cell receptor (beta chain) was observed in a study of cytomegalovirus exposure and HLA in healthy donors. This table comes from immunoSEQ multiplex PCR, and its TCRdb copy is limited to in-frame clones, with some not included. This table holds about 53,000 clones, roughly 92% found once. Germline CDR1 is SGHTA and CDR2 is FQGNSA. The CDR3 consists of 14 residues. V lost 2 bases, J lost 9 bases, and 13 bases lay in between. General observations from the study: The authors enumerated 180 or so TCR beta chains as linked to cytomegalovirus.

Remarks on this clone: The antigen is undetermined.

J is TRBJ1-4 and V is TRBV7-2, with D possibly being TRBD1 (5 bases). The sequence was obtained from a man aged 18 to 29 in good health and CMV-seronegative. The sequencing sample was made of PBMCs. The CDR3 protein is CASSLQGNRKKLFF. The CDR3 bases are TGTGCCAGCAGCTTACAGGGAAATAGGAAAAAACTGTTTTTT.